This T cell receptor beta chain was retrieved from a study of blood T cell repertoires in COVID-19. Study-wide context: Acute and convalescent COVID-19 specimens originated in the United States, Italy and Spain. T cells, B-cell-depleted T cells, or PBMCs supplied cDNA or gDNA.

Methods used by the authors: Researchers report that nucleated cell counts were estimated from reference gene primer amplification. Assay: immunoSEQ multiplex PCR; the TCRdb copy retains only in-frame clones and omits some. Clone size and V and J calls were adopted from that table, with D and trimming inferred from the DNA. Among fewer than 250,000 clones listed, around 83% were seen once. The CDR3 spans 16 residues. Germline lookup yields CDR1 SGHTA and CDR2 FQGNSA. With 5 bases clipped from V and 1 base from J, the junction kept 7 bases outside the gene matches. The sample holds one count of this clone.

The TCR sequence derives from a woman between 50 and 59 years old with acute or convalescent COVID-19. The rearrangement links TRBV7-2 to TRBJ2-3; 9 bases agree with TRBD2. The material sequenced was peripheral blood. The CDR3 here is CASSPSRTSGTDTQYF. CDR3 coding DNA: TGTGCCAGCAGCCCTTCCAGGACTAGCGGCACAGATACGCAGTATTTT.